The rows below give T cell receptor beta chains drawn from one sample of a study of blood T cell repertoires in COVID-19. TCRdb's table, derived via immunoSEQ multiplex PCR, lists solely in-frame clones and lacks some. The table records 140,000 to 150,000 clones, 65% to 90% of them present only once. Sequencing input: peripheral blood. These receptors were obtained from a human donor in a cohort sampled during active COVID-19. CDR3s include the opening cysteine and the closing phenylalanine or tryptophan. The order of the fields is D gene, clone size, J gene, V gene, CDR3 DNA, CDR3 protein. A D gene is named only where the DNA matches it firmly. Clone size, where shown, is once, few, many, or a class for clones that have expanded.

d_gene: .
abundance: .
j_gene: TRBJ2-7
v_gene: TRBV7-2
CDR3nt: TGTGCCAGCAGCTTAGGAAGTGGAGGCGGGTACGAGCAGTACTTC
CDR3aa: CASSLGSGGGYEQYF

d_gene: .
abundance: .
j_gene: TRBJ1-1
v_gene: TRBV19
CDR3nt: TGTGCCAGTAGTATTAGAACGACAGACACTGAAGCTTTCTTT
CDR3aa: CASSIRTTDTEAFF

d_gene: .
abundance: once
j_gene: TRBJ2-5
v_gene: TRBV5-4
CDR3nt: TGTGCCAGCAGAGGGGGGGTTTTGGAGACCCAGTACTTC
CDR3aa: CASRGGVLETQYF

d_gene: TRBD2
abundance: .
j_gene: TRBJ2-1
v_gene: TRBV9
CDR3nt: TGTGCCAGCAGCGTTAGCGGGGGTTACAATGAGCAGTTCTTC
CDR3aa: CASSVSGGYNEQFF

d_gene: .
abundance: .
j_gene: TRBJ2-7
v_gene: TRBV27
CDR3nt: TGTGCCAGCAGTTTCTATGACAGGACCACCTACGAGCAGTACTTC
CDR3aa: CASSFYDRTTYEQYF

d_gene: TRBD1
abundance: .
j_gene: TRBJ1-4
v_gene: TRBV19
CDR3nt: TGTGCCAGTAGTATCCGACAGGGGAATGAAAAACTGTTTTTT
CDR3aa: CASSIRQGNEKLFF

d_gene: .
abundance: .
j_gene: TRBJ1-3
v_gene: TRBV5-1
CDR3nt: TGCGCCAGCAGCTTGGGGCAGGGAAACTCTGGAAACACCATATATTTT
CDR3aa: CASSLGQGNSGNTIYF

d_gene: .
abundance: once
j_gene: TRBJ2-3
v_gene: TRBV28
CDR3nt: TGTGCCAGCAGTTTACCCTGGTCACAGGGCACAGATACGCAGTATTTT
CDR3aa: CASSLPWSQGTDTQYF

d_gene: .
abundance: .
j_gene: TRBJ1-2
v_gene: TRBV5-4
CDR3nt: TGTGCCAGCAGCTTGTGGCAGGGATCGGTTGGCTACACCTTC
CDR3aa: CASSLWQGSVGYTF

d_gene: TRBD1
abundance: .
j_gene: TRBJ2-7
v_gene: TRBV5-1
CDR3nt: TGCGCCAGCAGGCATACAGGGGGCTTTGGCGGCTACGAGCAGTACTTC
CDR3aa: CASRHTGGFGGYEQYF

d_gene: .
abundance: .
j_gene: TRBJ2-5
v_gene: TRBV5-4
CDR3nt: TGTGCCAGCAGCACCCGGTTCGAGACCCAGTACTTC
CDR3aa: CASSTRFETQYF

d_gene: .
abundance: .
j_gene: TRBJ2-3
v_gene: TRBV7-2
CDR3nt: TGTGCCAGCAGCCTATCCGGGACACGAAGCACAGATACGCAGTATTTT
CDR3aa: CASSLSGTRSTDTQYF

d_gene: TRBD1
abundance: .
j_gene: TRBJ1-2
v_gene: TRBV28
CDR3nt: TGTGCCAGCAGTCCGGGACAGTATCGCCATGGCTACACCTTC
CDR3aa: CASSPGQYRHGYTF

d_gene: TRBD1
abundance: few
j_gene: TRBJ2-7
v_gene: TRBV7-6
CDR3nt: TGTGCCAGCAGCTTAGCGGGACAGGGTCATTACGAGCAGTACTTC
CDR3aa: CASSLAGQGHYEQYF

d_gene: TRBD2
abundance: .
j_gene: TRBJ2-5
v_gene: TRBV5-1
CDR3nt: TGCGCCAGCAGCGTTAGCGGGAGTTCGGAGGAGACCCAGTACTTC
CDR3aa: CASSVSGSSEETQYF

d_gene: TRBD2
abundance: .
j_gene: TRBJ2-1
v_gene: TRBV6-2/TRBV6-3
CDR3nt: TGTGCCAGCAGCCACCTAAGCGGGGGTTACAATGAGCAGTTCTTC
CDR3aa: CASSHLSGGYNEQFF

d_gene: TRBD1
abundance: .
j_gene: TRBJ1-4
v_gene: TRBV5-1
CDR3nt: TGCGCCAGCAGCGACGGACAGGGGGCCTTTGAAAAACTGTTTTTT
CDR3aa: CASSDGQGAFEKLFF

d_gene: TRBD1
abundance: .
j_gene: TRBJ2-7
v_gene: TRBV5-6
CDR3nt: TGTGCCAGCGAAAGGACAGGGACCTCCTACGAGCAGTACTTC
CDR3aa: CASERTGTSYEQYF

d_gene: TRBD1
abundance: .
j_gene: TRBJ2-7
v_gene: TRBV7-8
CDR3nt: TGTGCCAGCAGCCTACGGACAGGGGGTCCCTACGAGCAGTACTTC
CDR3aa: CASSLRTGGPYEQYF

d_gene: .
abundance: .
j_gene: TRBJ1-1
v_gene: TRBV21-1
CDR3nt: TGTGCCAGCTCCCGGACAGGGGGCAACACTGAAGCTTTCTTT
CDR3aa: CASSRTGGNTEAFF

d_gene: TRBD2
abundance: .
j_gene: TRBJ2-1
v_gene: TRBV7-2
CDR3nt: TGTGCCAGCAGCTTAGAAGCTGCGCGGGAGGTCTCCTACAATGAGCAGTTCTTC
CDR3aa: CASSLEAAREVSYNEQFF

d_gene: TRBD2
abundance: once
j_gene: TRBJ2-7
v_gene: TRBV27
CDR3nt: TGTGCCAGCAGTTTACTCCCTTTTAGCGGGAGGGGCTACGAGCAGTACTTC
CDR3aa: CASSLLPFSGRGYEQYF